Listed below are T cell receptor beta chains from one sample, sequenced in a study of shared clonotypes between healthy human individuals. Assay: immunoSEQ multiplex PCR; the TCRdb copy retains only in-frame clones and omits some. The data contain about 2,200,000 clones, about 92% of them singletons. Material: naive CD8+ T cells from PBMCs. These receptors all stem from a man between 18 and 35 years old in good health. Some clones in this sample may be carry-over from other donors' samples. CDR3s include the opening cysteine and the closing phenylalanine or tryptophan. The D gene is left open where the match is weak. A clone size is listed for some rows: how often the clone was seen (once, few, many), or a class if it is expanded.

cdr3_nt: TGTGCCAGCAGGATTCTAGCGGGAGAGTCCTCGGACGAGCAGTACTTC
cdr3_aa: CASRILAGESSDEQYF
j_call: TRBJ2-7
v_call: TRBV11-2
d_call: TRBD2
clone_size: -

cdr3_nt: TGTGCCAGCAGCTTAAACAGCGGGACAGGCTCGGCTGAGCAGTTCTTC
cdr3_aa: CASSLNSGTGSAEQFF
j_call: TRBJ2-1
v_call: TRBV7-8
d_call: -
clone_size: -

cdr3_nt: TGTGCCAGCAGCCCGGTCCGGGGGAGAGAGACCCAGTACTTC
cdr3_aa: CASSPVRGRETQYF
j_call: TRBJ2-5
v_call: TRBV7-9
d_call: -
clone_size: -

cdr3_nt: TGCGCCAGCAGTGAGATTGGAGGGTACCCAGCTTTCTTT
cdr3_aa: CASSEIGGYPAFF
j_call: TRBJ1-1
v_call: TRBV10-1
d_call: -
clone_size: -

cdr3_nt: TGTGCCAGTGGCGGGGCTAGCGGGAAGCGCACAGATACGCAGTATTTT
cdr3_aa: CASGGASGKRTDTQYF
j_call: TRBJ2-3
v_call: TRBV9
d_call: TRBD2
clone_size: -

cdr3_nt: TGTGCCAGCAGTTTTGAGGATTCCCGCACAGATACGCAGTATTTT
cdr3_aa: CASSFEDSRTDTQYF
j_call: TRBJ2-3
v_call: TRBV27
d_call: -
clone_size: -

cdr3_nt: TGCAGCGTTGGTTCTGGACTGAACACTGAAGCTTTCTTT
cdr3_aa: CSVGSGLNTEAFF
j_call: TRBJ1-1
v_call: TRBV29-1
d_call: -
clone_size: -

cdr3_nt: TGTGCCATCAGCCGACTAGCGGGAGACACAGATACGCAGTATTTT
cdr3_aa: CAISRLAGDTDTQYF
j_call: TRBJ2-3
v_call: TRBV10-3
d_call: TRBD2
clone_size: -

cdr3_nt: TGTGCCAGCAGCTTCTCGGGACAGATGAACACTGAAGCTTTCTTT
cdr3_aa: CASSFSGQMNTEAFF
j_call: TRBJ1-1
v_call: TRBV5-4
d_call: TRBD1
clone_size: few

cdr3_nt: TGTGCCAGCAGCTTAGTGGGGCGCCGCGCCGAGCAGTACTTC
cdr3_aa: CASSLVGRRAEQYF
j_call: TRBJ2-7
v_call: TRBV7-9
d_call: -
clone_size: -

cdr3_nt: TGTGCCAGCAGCCAAAGAAGCGGGTACAATGAGCAGTTCTTC
cdr3_aa: CASSQRSGYNEQFF
j_call: TRBJ2-1
v_call: TRBV14
d_call: -
clone_size: -

cdr3_nt: TGTGCCAGCAGTCCTCCGGGACTAGCGGGTTCCTACAATGAGCAGTTCTTC
cdr3_aa: CASSPPGLAGSYNEQFF
j_call: TRBJ2-1
v_call: TRBV27
d_call: TRBD2
clone_size: -

cdr3_nt: TGTGCCACTGGGGTGGGCTATAATTCACCCCTCCACTTT
cdr3_aa: CATGVGYNSPLHF
j_call: TRBJ1-6
v_call: TRBV7-9
d_call: -
clone_size: -

cdr3_nt: TGTGCTAGCTCTGGACAGTTCAATCAGCCCCAGCATTTT
cdr3_aa: CASSGQFNQPQHF
j_call: TRBJ1-5
v_call: TRBV12-5
d_call: -
clone_size: -

cdr3_nt: TGTGCCACATTAGGAGGGGGCCCTGGAAACACCATATATTTT
cdr3_aa: CATLGGGPGNTIYF
j_call: TRBJ1-3
v_call: TRBV6-5
d_call: TRBD1
clone_size: -

cdr3_nt: TGTGCCAGCAGCCAATCGGGGTACGAGCAGTACTTC
cdr3_aa: CASSQSGYEQYF
j_call: TRBJ2-7
v_call: TRBV16
d_call: -
clone_size: -

cdr3_nt: TGTGCCAGCAGCTTAGGATCGATCACCGGGGAGCTGTTTTTT
cdr3_aa: CASSLGSITGELFF
j_call: TRBJ2-2
v_call: TRBV7-9
d_call: -
clone_size: -

cdr3_nt: TGTGCCAGCGGAATTACTCATTCAGGGGAAGCTTTCTTT
cdr3_aa: CASGITHSGEAFF
j_call: TRBJ1-1
v_call: TRBV9
d_call: -
clone_size: -

cdr3_nt: TGTGCCAGCAGCTCGGGACTAGCGGGGATGGGGGACGGCAATGAGCAGTTCTTC
cdr3_aa: CASSSGLAGMGDGNEQFF
j_call: TRBJ2-1
v_call: TRBV13
d_call: TRBD2
clone_size: -

cdr3_nt: TGTGCCAGCTCCCCAAAACCAGCTTATAGCAATCAGCCCCAGCATTTT
cdr3_aa: CASSPKPAYSNQPQHF
j_call: TRBJ1-5
v_call: TRBV18
d_call: -
clone_size: -

cdr3_nt: TGTGCCAGCAGCCAGAGGTGGGCTAGCGAGACTTACGAGCAGTACTTC
cdr3_aa: CASSQRWASETYEQYF
j_call: TRBJ2-7
v_call: TRBV7-9
d_call: -
clone_size: -

cdr3_nt: TGTGCCAGCAGTTTATTCAGGGGAACTGAAGCTTTCTTT
cdr3_aa: CASSLFRGTEAFF
j_call: TRBJ1-1
v_call: TRBV28
d_call: -
clone_size: -

cdr3_nt: TGTGCCATCAACCAAGGGCATGCGAACACCGGGGAGCTGTTTTTT
cdr3_aa: CAINQGHANTGELFF
j_call: TRBJ2-2
v_call: TRBV10-3
d_call: -
clone_size: once

cdr3_nt: TGTGCCAGCACCATCCGGGGGCGCGGATATGGCTACACCTTC
cdr3_aa: CASTIRGRGYGYTF
j_call: TRBJ1-2
v_call: TRBV28
d_call: -
clone_size: -

cdr3_nt: TGTGCCAGCAGTTTATCGGCGTTCCGGCATACGCAGTATTTT
cdr3_aa: CASSLSAFRHTQYF
j_call: TRBJ2-3
v_call: TRBV28
d_call: -
clone_size: -

cdr3_nt: TGCGCCAGCAGTGAGGCAGGCGGGCTTTCCTATGGCTACACCTTC
cdr3_aa: CASSEAGGLSYGYTF
j_call: TRBJ1-2
v_call: TRBV10-2
d_call: -
clone_size: once

cdr3_nt: TGTGCCAGCAGTACGTTGTACGAGCAGTACTTC
cdr3_aa: CASSTLYEQYF
j_call: TRBJ2-7
v_call: TRBV28
d_call: -
clone_size: -

cdr3_nt: TGCGCCAGCAGCCATACAGAGACTAGCGGGTACAGTGAGCAGTTCTTC
cdr3_aa: CASSHTETSGYSEQFF
j_call: TRBJ2-1
v_call: TRBV4-3
d_call: TRBD2
clone_size: -

cdr3_nt: TGTGCCAGTAGTATAAAAGCCAACGGCCTCTCCTACGAGCAGTACTTC
cdr3_aa: CASSIKANGLSYEQYF
j_call: TRBJ2-7
v_call: TRBV19
d_call: -
clone_size: -

cdr3_nt: TGTGCCAGCAGCCCCGTCGGACAGGGGGCTTCTGAAGCTTTCTTT
cdr3_aa: CASSPVGQGASEAFF
j_call: TRBJ1-1
v_call: TRBV7-9
d_call: TRBD1
clone_size: -

cdr3_nt: TGTGCCAGCAGTGATGGGTGGGCTAATGAAAAACTGTTTTTT
cdr3_aa: CASSDGWANEKLFF
j_call: TRBJ1-4
v_call: TRBV2
d_call: -
clone_size: -

cdr3_nt: TGCGCCAGCAGCCCTGGGACTAGCGGGAGTTACGAGCAGTACTTC
cdr3_aa: CASSPGTSGSYEQYF
j_call: TRBJ2-7
v_call: TRBV4-1
d_call: TRBD2
clone_size: once

cdr3_nt: TGTGCCAGCAGCCACGGCAGGTCAGGGGAAGAGACCCAGTACTTC
cdr3_aa: CASSHGRSGEETQYF
j_call: TRBJ2-5
v_call: TRBV4-2
d_call: -
clone_size: -

cdr3_nt: TGTGCCAGTAGTATCTACAGGGACATTGCGACTGATGAAAAACTGTTTTTT
cdr3_aa: CASSIYRDIATDEKLFF
j_call: TRBJ1-4
v_call: TRBV19
d_call: -
clone_size: -

cdr3_nt: TGTGCCAGCAGTTTAATAGGGGACAATGAGCAGTTCTTC
cdr3_aa: CASSLIGDNEQFF
j_call: TRBJ2-1
v_call: TRBV27
d_call: -
clone_size: -

cdr3_nt: TGCGCCAGCAGCTCGACGTATACCGGGGAGCTGTTTTTT
cdr3_aa: CASSSTYTGELFF
j_call: TRBJ2-2
v_call: TRBV5-1
d_call: -
clone_size: -

cdr3_nt: TGCGCCAGCGGGTTAAGCGGGAGAGGCTACGAGCAGTACTTC
cdr3_aa: CASGLSGRGYEQYF
j_call: TRBJ2-7
v_call: TRBV10-2
d_call: TRBD2
clone_size: -

cdr3_nt: TGTGCCAGCAGTTTGGAAAGGGGAGGCTACACTGAAGCTTTCTTT
cdr3_aa: CASSLERGGYTEAFF
j_call: TRBJ1-1
v_call: TRBV6-5
d_call: -
clone_size: -

cdr3_nt: TGTGCCAGCAGTCCAGGGGGTTACACTGAAGCTTTCTTT
cdr3_aa: CASSPGGYTEAFF
j_call: TRBJ1-1
v_call: TRBV28
d_call: TRBD1
clone_size: -

cdr3_nt: TGTGCCAGCAGCCCATCGGTCAGGTACGAGCAGTACTTC
cdr3_aa: CASSPSVRYEQYF
j_call: TRBJ2-7
v_call: TRBV7-9
d_call: -
clone_size: -

cdr3_nt: TGTGCCAGCAGCTTAGATTGGGGACGGGGCCAGCCCCAGCATTTT
cdr3_aa: CASSLDWGRGQPQHF
j_call: TRBJ1-5
v_call: TRBV7-6
d_call: -
clone_size: -

cdr3_nt: TGTGCCAGCAGCCCCCGCACAGATACGCAGTATTTT
cdr3_aa: CASSPRTDTQYF
j_call: TRBJ2-3
v_call: TRBV7-2
d_call: -
clone_size: few